Listed below are T cell receptor beta chains from one sample, sequenced in a study of blood T cell repertoires in COVID-19. Method: immunoSEQ multiplex PCR; TCRdb's copy keeps in-frame clones and lacks some. The data hold under 250,000 clones, with about 80% observed a single time. Sequencing was carried out using PBMCs or T cells enriched from blood (not recorded which). The source of these receptors is a woman between 35 and 50 years old who had been exposed to COVID-19. Both conserved end residues are part of each CDR3. Each record gives: V gene, J gene, clone size, D gene, CDR3 protein, CDR3 DNA. The D gene is left open where the match is weak. Clone size appears in some rows only: once, few, many, or a class for an expanded clone.

v_call: TRBV27
j_call: TRBJ1-2
clone_size: NA
d_call: NA
cdr3_aa: CASSSRPGNREFNYGYTF
cdr3_nt: TGTGCCAGCAGTTCTCGCCCCGGGAACAGGGAATTCAACTATGGCTACACCTTC

v_call: TRBV5-6
j_call: TRBJ1-2
clone_size: once
d_call: TRBD1
cdr3_aa: CASSLSRQGADGYTF
cdr3_nt: TGTGCCAGCAGCTTAAGTCGACAGGGGGCTGATGGCTACACCTTC

v_call: TRBV19
j_call: TRBJ1-5
clone_size: NA
d_call: NA
cdr3_aa: CASSPGSGWDQPQHF
cdr3_nt: TGTGCCAGTAGTCCAGGATCAGGGTGGGATCAGCCCCAGCATTTT

v_call: TRBV5-4
j_call: TRBJ2-3
clone_size: NA
d_call: NA
cdr3_aa: CASSLVGEIGDTQYF
cdr3_nt: TGTGCCAGCAGCTTGGTAGGTGAAATCGGGGATACGCAGTATTTT

v_call: TRBV4-2
j_call: TRBJ1-1
clone_size: NA
d_call: NA
cdr3_aa: CASSPLTERNEAFF
cdr3_nt: TGTGCCAGCAGCCCCCTGACAGAGAGAAATGAAGCTTTCTTT

v_call: TRBV5-1
j_call: TRBJ1-1
clone_size: few
d_call: TRBD1
cdr3_aa: CASSAGQRGGAFF
cdr3_nt: TGCGCCAGCAGCGCGGGACAGAGAGGCGGGGCTTTCTTT

v_call: TRBV6-9
j_call: TRBJ2-7
clone_size: NA
d_call: TRBD1
cdr3_aa: CASSWGQGAYEQYF
cdr3_nt: TGTGCCAGCAGTTGGGGACAGGGGGCTTACGAGCAGTACTTC

v_call: TRBV6-5
j_call: TRBJ1-5
clone_size: NA
d_call: NA
cdr3_aa: CASRIGQPDQPQHF
cdr3_nt: TGTGCCAGCAGAATCGGACAGCCAGATCAGCCCCAGCATTTT

v_call: TRBV5-1
j_call: TRBJ2-3
clone_size: NA
d_call: NA
cdr3_aa: CASRTRDTQYF
cdr3_nt: TGCGCCAGCCGCACCAGGGATACGCAGTATTTT

v_call: TRBV13
j_call: TRBJ2-2
clone_size: NA
d_call: TRBD1
cdr3_aa: CASSLGQGPTGELFF
cdr3_nt: TGTGCCAGCAGCTTAGGACAGGGGCCCACCGGGGAGCTGTTTTTT

v_call: TRBV7-3
j_call: TRBJ2-1
clone_size: NA
d_call: NA
cdr3_aa: CASSLGTVNEQFF
cdr3_nt: TGTGCCAGCAGCTTAGGGACTGTCAATGAGCAGTTCTTC

v_call: TRBV7-8
j_call: TRBJ1-4
clone_size: NA
d_call: TRBD1
cdr3_aa: CASSGSQGANEKLFF
cdr3_nt: TGTGCCAGCAGCGGTTCTCAGGGGGCTAATGAAAAACTGTTTTTT

v_call: TRBV29-1
j_call: TRBJ1-1
clone_size: NA
d_call: NA
cdr3_aa: CSVGAVLNTEAFF
cdr3_nt: TGCAGCGTTGGGGCAGTCCTGAACACTGAAGCTTTCTTT

v_call: TRBV2
j_call: TRBJ2-3
clone_size: NA
d_call: TRBD2
cdr3_aa: CATASGGDTDTQYF
cdr3_nt: TGTGCCACCGCTAGCGGGGGAGACACAGATACGCAGTATTTT

v_call: TRBV5-4
j_call: TRBJ2-1
clone_size: NA
d_call: TRBD2
cdr3_aa: CASSRGGNTGYNEQFF
cdr3_nt: TGTGCCAGCAGCCGGGGGGGTAACACGGGGTACAATGAGCAGTTCTTC

v_call: TRBV18
j_call: TRBJ1-1
clone_size: few
d_call: TRBD1
cdr3_aa: CASEGTGAGGSRAFF
cdr3_nt: TGTGCCAGCGAGGGGACAGGGGCCGGTGGGTCGCGAGCTTTCTTT

v_call: TRBV28
j_call: TRBJ2-1
clone_size: NA
d_call: NA
cdr3_aa: CASSLSPWRGPTNEQFF
cdr3_nt: TGTGCCAGCAGTTTATCCCCCTGGAGGGGTCCTACGAATGAGCAGTTCTTC

v_call: TRBV7-3
j_call: TRBJ2-2
clone_size: few
d_call: TRBD2
cdr3_aa: CASSPSGGAQNTGELFF
cdr3_nt: TGTGCCAGCAGCCCGAGCGGGGGGGCCCAGAACACCGGGGAGCTGTTTTTT

v_call: TRBV7-3
j_call: TRBJ2-4
clone_size: NA
d_call: TRBD2
cdr3_aa: CASSHDESGEKTATKNIQYF
cdr3_nt: TGTGCCAGCAGCCACGACGAGAGCGGGGAGAAAACAGCCACCAAAAACATTCAGTACTTC

v_call: TRBV5-1
j_call: TRBJ1-4
clone_size: NA
d_call: NA
cdr3_aa: CASSLRQGGRTNEKLFF
cdr3_nt: TGCGCCAGCAGCTTGCGGCAGGGAGGAAGAACTAATGAAAAACTGTTTTTT

v_call: TRBV11-2
j_call: TRBJ1-1
clone_size: NA
d_call: TRBD1
cdr3_aa: CASSAKGARSTEAFF
cdr3_nt: TGTGCCAGCTCCGCCAAGGGGGCGCGTAGCACTGAAGCTTTCTTT

v_call: TRBV11-2
j_call: TRBJ1-2
clone_size: few
d_call: NA
cdr3_aa: CASSLTDYGYTF
cdr3_nt: TGTGCCAGCAGCTTGACAGACTATGGCTACACCTTC

v_call: TRBV6-4
j_call: TRBJ2-1
clone_size: NA
d_call: NA
cdr3_aa: CASSDGVGQYNEQFF
cdr3_nt: TGTGCCAGCAGTGACGGAGTGGGTCAGTACAATGAGCAGTTCTTC

v_call: TRBV30
j_call: TRBJ1-4
clone_size: NA
d_call: NA
cdr3_aa: CAWSAPGQIGEKLFF
cdr3_nt: TGTGCCTGGAGTGCCCCAGGACAGATCGGGGAAAAACTGTTTTTT

v_call: TRBV5-1
j_call: TRBJ1-1
clone_size: few
d_call: NA
cdr3_aa: CASRGWTVNTEAFF
cdr3_nt: TGCGCCAGCAGGGGATGGACAGTGAACACTGAAGCTTTCTTT

v_call: TRBV2
j_call: TRBJ2-2
clone_size: few
d_call: NA
cdr3_aa: CATREALRELFF
cdr3_nt: TGTGCCACCCGCGAGGCTCTCAGGGAGCTGTTTTTT

v_call: TRBV6-6
j_call: TRBJ1-2
clone_size: NA
d_call: NA
cdr3_aa: CASSYGDGSYGYTF
cdr3_nt: TGTGCCAGCAGTTACGGGGACGGGAGCTATGGCTACACCTTC

v_call: TRBV14
j_call: TRBJ2-7
clone_size: NA
d_call: TRBD1
cdr3_aa: CASSQGQGLTEQYF
cdr3_nt: TGTGCCAGCAGCCAAGGACAGGGTCTAACCGAGCAGTACTTC

v_call: TRBV24-1
j_call: TRBJ2-5
clone_size: NA
d_call: TRBD2
cdr3_aa: CATRQRGEETQYF
cdr3_nt: TGTGCCACCAGGCAGCGGGGGGAGGAGACCCAGTACTTC

v_call: TRBV5-1
j_call: TRBJ2-7
clone_size: NA
d_call: TRBD1
cdr3_aa: CASSQDRASWDEQYF
cdr3_nt: TGCGCCAGCAGTCAGGACAGGGCATCTTGGGACGAGCAGTACTTC

v_call: TRBV11-2
j_call: TRBJ1-1
clone_size: NA
d_call: NA
cdr3_aa: CASSLDRGFIEAFF
cdr3_nt: TGTGCCAGCAGCTTAGATAGGGGGTTCATCGAAGCTTTCTTT

v_call: TRBV11-2
j_call: TRBJ1-4
clone_size: once
d_call: TRBD1
cdr3_aa: CASSLGTGGYEKLFF
cdr3_nt: TGTGCCAGCAGCTTGGGGACAGGGGGCTATGAAAAACTGTTTTTT

v_call: TRBV4-1
j_call: TRBJ2-1
clone_size: NA
d_call: TRBD2
cdr3_aa: CASSHRIKRGVSYNEQFF
cdr3_nt: TGCGCCAGCAGCCACAGAATTAAACGGGGGGTCTCCTACAATGAGCAGTTCTTC

v_call: TRBV2
j_call: TRBJ2-1
clone_size: NA
d_call: NA
cdr3_aa: CASSPTEDNEQFF
cdr3_nt: TGTGCCAGCAGTCCGACTGAAGACAATGAGCAGTTCTTC

v_call: TRBV5-6
j_call: TRBJ1-1
clone_size: once
d_call: NA
cdr3_aa: CASSLTGSGVAFF
cdr3_nt: TGTGCCAGCAGCTTGACAGGCTCCGGAGTAGCTTTCTTT

v_call: TRBV25-1
j_call: TRBJ1-1
clone_size: NA
d_call: NA
cdr3_aa: CLYTEAFF
cdr3_nt: TGTCTATACACTGAAGCTTTCTTT

v_call: TRBV10-1
j_call: TRBJ2-7
clone_size: NA
d_call: NA
cdr3_aa: CANSERPNGRQAYEQYF
cdr3_nt: TGCGCCAACTCCGAGCGCCCAAATGGCCGGCAAGCCTACGAGCAGTACTTC

v_call: TRBV28
j_call: TRBJ1-6
clone_size: NA
d_call: NA
cdr3_aa: CASSLRSPMYSPLHF
cdr3_nt: TGTGCCAGCAGTTTAAGGAGCCCCATGTATTCACCCCTCCACTTT

v_call: TRBV5-1
j_call: TRBJ1-3
clone_size: NA
d_call: NA
cdr3_aa: CASSLVGQAGNTIYF
cdr3_nt: TGCGCCAGCAGCTTGGTTGGGCAAGCTGGAAACACCATATATTTT

v_call: TRBV29-1
j_call: TRBJ2-1
clone_size: NA
d_call: NA
cdr3_aa: CSVRGYNEQFF
cdr3_nt: TGCAGCGTTCGGGGGTACAATGAGCAGTTCTTC

v_call: TRBV27
j_call: TRBJ2-1
clone_size: NA
d_call: TRBD2
cdr3_aa: CASGILGASGGVYNEQFF
cdr3_nt: TGTGCCAGCGGAATACTTGGGGCTAGCGGGGGGGTTTACAATGAGCAGTTCTTC

v_call: TRBV3-1/TRBV3-2
j_call: TRBJ1-1
clone_size: NA
d_call: NA
cdr3_aa: CASTGENTEAFF
cdr3_nt: TGTGCCAGTACAGGTGAGAACACTGAAGCTTTCTTT

v_call: TRBV7-3
j_call: TRBJ1-1
clone_size: few
d_call: TRBD1
cdr3_aa: CASSYQTGENTEAFF
cdr3_nt: TGTGCCAGCAGCTACCAGACAGGGGAGAACACTGAAGCTTTCTTT

v_call: TRBV30
j_call: TRBJ1-4
clone_size: few
d_call: NA
cdr3_aa: CAWSVYGGTNEKLFF
cdr3_nt: TGTGCCTGGAGTGTTTACGGGGGAACTAATGAAAAACTGTTTTTT

v_call: TRBV7-8
j_call: TRBJ2-3
clone_size: once
d_call: NA
cdr3_aa: CASSRDYSSTDTQYF
cdr3_nt: TGTGCCAGCAGCCGAGATTACTCTAGCACAGATACGCAGTATTTT

v_call: TRBV5-1
j_call: TRBJ2-3
clone_size: NA
d_call: TRBD2
cdr3_aa: CASRVSGGAVADTQYF
cdr3_nt: TGCGCCAGCAGAGTGAGCGGGGGGGCCGTCGCAGATACGCAGTATTTT

v_call: TRBV19
j_call: TRBJ1-3
clone_size: NA
d_call: NA
cdr3_aa: CASADSRGNTIYF
cdr3_nt: TGTGCCAGTGCCGACTCTAGAGGTAACACCATATATTTT

v_call: TRBV6-5
j_call: TRBJ1-2
clone_size: NA
d_call: TRBD1
cdr3_aa: CASRTGDYGYTF
cdr3_nt: TGTGCCAGCAGGACAGGGGACTATGGCTACACCTTC

v_call: TRBV5-8
j_call: TRBJ2-3
clone_size: once
d_call: TRBD1
cdr3_aa: CASSQGGENPDTQYF
cdr3_nt: TGTGCCAGCAGCCAAGGGGGCGAAAACCCAGATACGCAGTATTTT

v_call: TRBV5-4
j_call: TRBJ2-7
clone_size: NA
d_call: TRBD2
cdr3_aa: CASSPIGRGGSYEQYF
cdr3_nt: TGTGCCAGCAGCCCTATCGGGCGGGGGGGCTCCTACGAGCAGTACTTC

v_call: TRBV13
j_call: TRBJ2-5
clone_size: NA
d_call: NA
cdr3_aa: CASSVTGGQETQYF
cdr3_nt: TGTGCCAGCAGCGTAACAGGTGGCCAAGAGACCCAGTACTTC

v_call: TRBV4-1
j_call: TRBJ2-7
clone_size: NA
d_call: NA
cdr3_aa: CASSQDYPRAATYEQYF
cdr3_nt: TGCGCCAGCAGCCAAGATTATCCCAGGGCAGCGACCTACGAGCAGTACTTC

v_call: TRBV28
j_call: TRBJ1-3
clone_size: NA
d_call: TRBD1
cdr3_aa: CASSLPSGQISGNTIYF
cdr3_nt: TGTGCCAGCAGTTTGCCCTCGGGACAGATCTCTGGAAACACCATATATTTT

v_call: TRBV3-1/TRBV3-2
j_call: TRBJ1-5
clone_size: NA
d_call: NA
cdr3_aa: CASSQEADQPQHF
cdr3_nt: TGTGCCAGCAGCCAAGAGGCCGATCAGCCCCAGCATTTT

v_call: TRBV5-8
j_call: TRBJ2-1
clone_size: NA
d_call: NA
cdr3_aa: CASSLVVSLINNEQFF
cdr3_nt: TGTGCCAGCAGCTTGGTTGTTAGCCTCATCAACAATGAGCAGTTCTTC

v_call: TRBV7-9
j_call: TRBJ1-3
clone_size: NA
d_call: NA
cdr3_aa: CASSLRVTGNTIYF
cdr3_nt: TGTGCCAGCAGCCTCAGGGTAACTGGAAACACCATATATTTT

v_call: TRBV9
j_call: TRBJ2-3
clone_size: NA
d_call: NA
cdr3_aa: CASSVGGGSSDTQYF
cdr3_nt: TGTGCCAGCAGCGTAGGCGGGGGCTCTTCAGATACGCAGTATTTT